Shown below are 14 T cell receptor beta chains from a single sample sequenced in a study of T-cell memory formation after mild COVID-19. TCRdb recomputed calls from the 5' RACE reads with MiXCR, one row per CDR3 protein. The sample gives 500,000 to 600,000 distinct CDR3 sequences, approximately 19% of which show up once; 12% is in the top ten. Sequencing used PBMCs or a T cell subset sorted from them (not recorded which). The origin of the receptors is an adult woman who had mild COVID-19 (a few samples of this study predate the infection). Cell type and time point are not known.

This clonotype appeared a few times. The rearrangement links TRBV12-3 or TRBV12-4 to TRBJ2-3; D is perhaps TRBD1 (6 bases). The CDR3 has 16 amino acids. The V end lost 3 bases, the J end lost 1 base, and 14 bases lay between the germline ends. The CDR3 here is CASSFALSGGTDTQYF. The DNA for the CDR3 is TGTGCCAGCAGTTTCGCCCTCTCAGGGGGCACAGATACGCAGTATTTT.

This clonotype was seen more than once but under ten times. This rearrangement joins TRBV28 to TRBJ2-3; 12 bases fit TRBD1. CDR1 and CDR2 from the germline V gene are MDHEN and SYDVKM. V gave up 5 bases and J gave up 1 base; unmatched junction bases: 7. This CDR3 contains 17 residues. The CDR3 DNA sequence: TGTGCCAGCAGTGGGACAGGGGGCGCAGGGGGCACAGATACGCAGTATTTT. Protein: CASSGTGGAGGTDTQYF.

This clonotype was detected a few times. This chain connects TRBV6-5 to TRBJ1-1; D gene ambiguous. CDR3 length: 14 amino acids. Trimming took off 6 bases at V and 3 bases at J, with 14 bases between the two ends. Germline assignment: CDR1 MNHEY and CDR2 SVGAGI. CDR3: CASSYDNGDTEAFF. The CDR3 region has the DNA TGTGCCAGCAGCTACGACAATGGGGACACTGAAGCTTTCTTT.

This clonotype was detected only a few times. This sequence joins TRBV4-3 and TRBJ1-3; D gene ambiguous. The V gene lost 0 bases and the J gene lost 1 base, with 7 bases spanning the gap. The CDR3 has 15 amino acids. Germline-derived CDR1 and CDR2 are LGHNA and YSLEER. The CDR3 DNA reads as TGCGCCAGCAGCCAAGATCCCAGATCTGGAAACACCATATATTTT. Translating it yields CASSQDPRSGNTIYF.

This chain joins TRBV7-9 and TRBJ2-5, with 8 bases aligning to TRBD1. V gave up 5 bases and J gave up 5 bases; unmatched junction bases: 7. The germline V gene encodes CDR1 SEHNR and CDR2 FQNEAQ (reference sequence). The length of the CDR3 is 14 residues. For the CDR3, the DNA is TGTGCCAGCAGCGTGGCAGGGGGCGTGGAGACCCAGTACTTC. This translates into CASSVAGGVETQYF.

The V and J genes are TRBV15 and TRBJ2-5; maybe TRBD2 (7 bases). Trimming stripped 1 base from V and 4 bases from J, with 16 bases between. Germline-derived CDR1 and CDR2 are LNHNV and YYDKDF (reference sequence). CDR3 size: 16 residues. The CDR3, as DNA: TGTGCCACCAGCAGAGTACGGGGGGCCGGGGGAGAGACCCAGTACTTC. This gives the protein CATSRVRGAGGETQYF.

The chain combines TRBV12-3 or TRBV12-4 with TRBJ1-5; D call uncertain. The CDR3 loop spans 15 amino acids. V shed 4 bases and J shed 6 bases, with 16 bases lying between them. CDR3 coding DNA: TGTGCCAGCAGTTCGTCGTCGAAGGGAAGTCAGCCCCAGCATTTT. It encodes CASSSSSKGSQPQHF.

The chain combines TRBV29-1 with TRBJ2-1; D call uncertain. CDR1 and CDR2 from the germline V gene are SQVTM and ANQGSEA. V dropped 2 bases and J dropped 9 bases, with 14 bases sitting between them. This CDR3 contains 13 residues. For the CDR3, the DNA is TGCAGCGTTGAAACTTCATTGGGCGGTGAGCAGTTCTTC. Protein product: CSVETSLGGEQFF.

This clonotype was detected only a few times. The chain carries TRBV30 and TRBJ2-1, with D perhaps TRBD1 (5 bases). From germline, CDR1 is GTSNPN and CDR2 SVGIG (reference sequence). There are 15 residues in the CDR3. V dropped 0 bases and J dropped 2 bases, with 11 bases sitting between them. As DNA, the CDR3 is TGTGCCTGGAGTGTATGGGGCCAACCCTACAATGAGCAGTTCTTC. Translating gives CAWSVWGQPYNEQFF.

This sequence joins TRBV20-1 and TRBJ2-1, with no clear D. This CDR3 is built from 13 residues. V shed 6 bases and J shed 6 bases, with 15 bases lying between them. Germline-derived CDR1 and CDR2 are DFQATT and SNEGSKA (reference sequence). CDR3 nucleotides: TGCAGTGCCCCGGATGGCGGCCTCAATGAGCAGTTCTTC. Translation: CSAPDGGLNEQFF.

In its sample, this clonotype was seen a few times. CDR3 residues: CASSLSDGVGEQYF. CDR3 nucleotide sequence: TGTGCCAGCAGCTTATCGGACGGGGTTGGCGAGCAGTACTTC. The rearrangement uses TRBV7-9 and TRBJ2-7, with D maybe TRBD2 (5 bases). Trimming removed 2 bases from V and 6 bases from J, with 14 bases in between. CDR1 is SEHNR and CDR2 is FQNEAQ in the germline V gene (reference sequence). The length of the CDR3 is 14 residues.

In this sample, this clonotype turned up a few times. The chain carries TRBV18 and TRBJ2-6; unclear D gene. The ends were cut back, 6 bases at V and 1 base at J, with 4 bases in the middle. This CDR3 region has 13 residues. Germline-derived CDR1 and CDR2 are KGHSH and LQKENI. CDR3 coding DNA: TGTGCCAGCTCGATGTCTGGGGCCAACGTCCTGACTTTC. This translates into CASSMSGANVLTF.

This chain links TRBV4-1 with TRBJ2-3; tentative D call: TRBD1 (6 bases). Trimming cost V 2 bases and J 0 bases, with 9 bases left between them. This CDR3 spans 15 amino acids. The V gene's germline CDR1 is MGHRA and CDR2 YSYEKL. As DNA, the CDR3 is TGCGCCAGCAGCCAAACTAGGGGGAGCACAGATACGCAGTATTTT. Its protein is CASSQTRGSTDTQYF.

The V and J genes are TRBV2 and TRBJ2-1; a weak D match, TRBD1 (8 bases). Trimming removed 5 bases from V and 13 bases from J, with 15 bases in between. The CDR3 contains 12 residues. Germline CDR1 is SNHLY and CDR2 is FYNNEI. The CDR3 DNA follows: TGTGCCAGCAGTACCACAGGGGGGGACCAGTTCTTC. Protein: CASSTTGGDQFF. Supplemented by reference TRBV2 and TRBJ2-1, the full variable domain reads EPEVTQTPSHQVTQMGQEVILRCVPISNHLYFYWYRQILGQKVEFLVSFYNNEISEKSEIFDDQFSVERPDGSNFTLKIRSTKLEDSAMYFCASSTTGGDQFFGPGTRLTVL.